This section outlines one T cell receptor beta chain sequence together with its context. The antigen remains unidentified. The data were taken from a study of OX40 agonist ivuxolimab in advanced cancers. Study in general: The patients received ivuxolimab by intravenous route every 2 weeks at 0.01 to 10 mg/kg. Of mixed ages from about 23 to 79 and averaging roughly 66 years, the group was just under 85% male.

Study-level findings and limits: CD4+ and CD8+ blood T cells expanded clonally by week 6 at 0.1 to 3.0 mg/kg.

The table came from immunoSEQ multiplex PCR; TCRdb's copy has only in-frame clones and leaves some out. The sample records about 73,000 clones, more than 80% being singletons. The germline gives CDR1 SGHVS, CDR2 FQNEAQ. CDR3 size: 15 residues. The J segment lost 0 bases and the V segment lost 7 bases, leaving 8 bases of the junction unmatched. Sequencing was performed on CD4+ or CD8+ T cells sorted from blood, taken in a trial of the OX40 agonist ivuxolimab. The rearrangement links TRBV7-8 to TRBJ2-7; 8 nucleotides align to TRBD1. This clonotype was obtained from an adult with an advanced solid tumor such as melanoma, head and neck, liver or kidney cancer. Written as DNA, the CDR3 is TGTGCCAGCACTACGACAGGGGCTAGCTCCTACGAGCAGTACTTC. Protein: CASTTTGASSYEQYF.